This is a list of T cell receptor beta chains from one sample in a study of HIV-infected patients and healthy controls. TCRdb re-analysed the 5' RACE reads in MiXCR, keeping a single row per CDR3 protein. Of about 19,000 distinct CDR3 sequences listed, roughly 8.2% are singletons. Specimen: blood. These receptors originate from an adult in good health. CDR3s include the opening cysteine and the closing phenylalanine or tryptophan. The D gene is left open where the match is weak. Rows give clone size only sometimes, using once, few, many, or a class for an expanded clone.

DNA: TGTGCCAGCAGCTTAGTTCGCGAGCAGAACACCGGGGAGCTGTTTTTT
CDR3: CASSLVREQNTGELFF
D: .
V: TRBV7-6
size: medium-sized
J: TRBJ2-2

DNA: TGCAGTGCTGCAGGGGCGGTATGGAGCACAGATACGCAGTATTTT
CDR3: CSAAGAVWSTDTQYF
D: .
V: TRBV20-1
size: many
J: TRBJ2-3

DNA: TGCGCCAGCAGCTTAACAGGGGGAACTTTGAACACTGAAGCTTTCTTT
CDR3: CASSLTGGTLNTEAFF
D: TRBD1
V: TRBV5-1
size: medium-sized
J: TRBJ1-1

DNA: TGTGCCAGCTCACCACGATCTGGCGTTGAAGCTTTCTTT
CDR3: CASSPRSGVEAFF
D: .
V: TRBV18
size: many
J: TRBJ1-1

DNA: TGCGCCAGCAGCTTGGTCTGGGAGCAGTACTTC
CDR3: CASSLVWEQYF
D: .
V: TRBV5-1
size: many
J: TRBJ2-7

DNA: TGTGCCAGCAGCCCGCAACCGGGACTAGCGGTCCACGAGCAGTACTTC
CDR3: CASSPQPGLAVHEQYF
D: TRBD2
V: TRBV11-2
size: many
J: TRBJ2-7

DNA: TGTGCCAGCAGCACCCCACCCGGGACAGGGTCTTCTAACTATGGCTACACCTTC
CDR3: CASSTPPGTGSSNYGYTF
D: TRBD1
V: TRBV6-6
size: few
J: TRBJ1-2

DNA: TGTGCCAGCAGTTTTGTACCAACTGAAGCTTTCTTT
CDR3: CASSFVPTEAFF
D: .
V: TRBV12-3/TRBV12-4
size: many
J: TRBJ1-1

DNA: TGTGCCAGTAGGAACAGCCACTCCGCTAGCACAGATACGCAGTATTTT
CDR3: CASRNSHSASTDTQYF
D: .
V: TRBV19
size: few
J: TRBJ2-3

DNA: TGTGCCTGGAGTCCCGGCCGCGGCCCAGATACGCAGTATTTT
CDR3: CAWSPGRGPDTQYF
D: .
V: TRBV30
size: many
J: TRBJ2-3

DNA: TGTGCCAGCAGACCAACCCGGCAGGGACAGCTCTACAATGAGCAGTTCTTC
CDR3: CASRPTRQGQLYNEQFF
D: TRBD1
V: TRBV6-5
size: few
J: TRBJ2-1

DNA: TGCAGTGCTACCGAAGGACAGGAGACTTCACCCCTCCACTTT
CDR3: CSATEGQETSPLHF
D: TRBD1
V: TRBV20-1
size: medium-sized
J: TRBJ1-6

DNA: TGCGCCAGCAGCCAAGATGGGCGGGGCAGGACGGCAGATACGCAGTATTTT
CDR3: CASSQDGRGRTADTQYF
D: .
V: TRBV4-3
size: many
J: TRBJ2-3

DNA: TGCAGCGTTGAAGGTCTACTAGCACTCCCCCTCCTAGCCAAAAACATTCAGTACTTC
CDR3: CSVEGLLALPLLAKNIQYF
D: .
V: TRBV29-1
size: many
J: TRBJ2-4

DNA: TGTGCCAGCAGTTCCCCCTCCTACGAGCAGTACTTC
CDR3: CASSSPSYEQYF
D: .
V: TRBV28
size: many
J: TRBJ2-7

DNA: TGTGCCACCCAGGGGCCTAATAAAAACACTGAAGCTTTCTTT
CDR3: CATQGPNKNTEAFF
D: .
V: TRBV2
size: few
J: TRBJ1-1

DNA: TGTGCCCCCTACGAGCAGTACTTC
CDR3: CAPYEQYF
D: .
V: TRBV19
size: .
J: TRBJ2-7

DNA: TGTGCCAGCAGCTTTCGACTGACAGATACGCAGTATTTT
CDR3: CASSFRLTDTQYF
D: .
V: TRBV7-2
size: few
J: TRBJ2-3

DNA: TGCAGCGTTGTTCGGACTAGCGGACCCACAGATACGCAGTATTTT
CDR3: CSVVRTSGPTDTQYF
D: TRBD2
V: TRBV29-1
size: medium-sized
J: TRBJ2-3

DNA: TGTGCCAGCAGCCACAAGAATCAGCCCCAGCATTTT
CDR3: CASSHKNQPQHF
D: .
V: TRBV3-1
size: many
J: TRBJ1-5

DNA: TGTGCCAGCAGCTTGGGCGAGGGGGCAGTGGGAGAGACCCAGTACTTC
CDR3: CASSLGEGAVGETQYF
D: TRBD1
V: TRBV5-4
size: many
J: TRBJ2-5

DNA: TGTGCCAGCAGCGTTGGTAGAGGGACTGAAGCTTTCTTT
CDR3: CASSVGRGTEAFF
D: .
V: TRBV9
size: many
J: TRBJ1-1

DNA: TGTGCCAGCAGCTCCCCTGGGGCCTACGAGCAGTACTTC
CDR3: CASSSPGAYEQYF
D: .
V: TRBV6-5
size: .
J: TRBJ2-7

DNA: TGTGCCAGCAGCCCAACTCTGGGGGACAGTTCCTACAATGAGCAGTTCTTC
CDR3: CASSPTLGDSSYNEQFF
D: TRBD1
V: TRBV3-1
size: many
J: TRBJ2-1

DNA: TGTGCCAGCAGCTTAGTATACGGTCAGCCCCAGCATTTT
CDR3: CASSLVYGQPQHF
D: .
V: TRBV7-2
size: many
J: TRBJ1-5

DNA: TGTGCCAGCTCACCACCGTCTGTCCTCACTGAAGCTTTCTTT
CDR3: CASSPPSVLTEAFF
D: .
V: TRBV18
size: many
J: TRBJ1-1

DNA: TGTGCCAGCAGCCGGGACTCGTACAATGAGCAGTTCTTC
CDR3: CASSRDSYNEQFF
D: .
V: TRBV7-3
size: many
J: TRBJ2-1

DNA: TGTGCCACCAGCAGAGCCAGGGTTGGTAGCAATGAGCAGTTCTTC
CDR3: CATSRARVGSNEQFF
D: .
V: TRBV15
size: many
J: TRBJ2-1

DNA: TGTGCCAGCAGCTTAGTTGGGGGTATTGAGTCACCCCTCCACTTT
CDR3: CASSLVGGIESPLHF
D: .
V: TRBV7-2
size: .
J: TRBJ1-6

DNA: TGTGCCAGTAGTATAACCGTCGGCGGGACTAGCACAGATACGCAGTATTTT
CDR3: CASSITVGGTSTDTQYF
D: .
V: TRBV19
size: .
J: TRBJ2-3

DNA: TGTGCCAGCAGTTACTCGGACAACTCCTACGAGCAGTACTTC
CDR3: CASSYSDNSYEQYF
D: .
V: TRBV6-2/TRBV6-3
size: medium-sized
J: TRBJ2-7

DNA: TGTGCCAGCAGCTTAGGCGGGGGGGCTCGTGGCTACACCTTC
CDR3: CASSLGGGARGYTF
D: .
V: TRBV7-2
size: .
J: TRBJ1-2

DNA: TGCAGTGCTAGACTAGCGGGGAGCTCCTACAATGAGCAGTTCTTC
CDR3: CSARLAGSSYNEQFF
D: TRBD2
V: TRBV20-1
size: few
J: TRBJ2-1

DNA: TGTGCCAGCAGCCTGGAGACAGGGGATGAGGGCAAGCCCCAGCATTTT
CDR3: CASSLETGDEGKPQHF
D: TRBD1
V: TRBV7-2
size: few
J: TRBJ1-5